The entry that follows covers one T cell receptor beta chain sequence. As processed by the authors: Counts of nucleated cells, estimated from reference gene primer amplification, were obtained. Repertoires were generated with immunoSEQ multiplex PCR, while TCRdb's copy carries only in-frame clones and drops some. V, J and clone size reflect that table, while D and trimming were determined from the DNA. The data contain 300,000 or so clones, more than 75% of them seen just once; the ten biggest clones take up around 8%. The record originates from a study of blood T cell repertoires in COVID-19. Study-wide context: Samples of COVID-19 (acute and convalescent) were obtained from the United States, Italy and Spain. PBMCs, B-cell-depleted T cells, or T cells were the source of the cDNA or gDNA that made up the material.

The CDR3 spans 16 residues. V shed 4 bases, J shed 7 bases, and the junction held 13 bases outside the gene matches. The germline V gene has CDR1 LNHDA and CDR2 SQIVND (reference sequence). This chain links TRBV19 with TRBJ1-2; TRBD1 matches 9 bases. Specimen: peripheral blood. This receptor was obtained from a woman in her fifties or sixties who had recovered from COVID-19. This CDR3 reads CASSNRGRALSSGYTF. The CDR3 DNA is TGTGCCAGTAGTAACAGGGGGCGTGCGCTGTCGTCTGGCTACACCTTC.